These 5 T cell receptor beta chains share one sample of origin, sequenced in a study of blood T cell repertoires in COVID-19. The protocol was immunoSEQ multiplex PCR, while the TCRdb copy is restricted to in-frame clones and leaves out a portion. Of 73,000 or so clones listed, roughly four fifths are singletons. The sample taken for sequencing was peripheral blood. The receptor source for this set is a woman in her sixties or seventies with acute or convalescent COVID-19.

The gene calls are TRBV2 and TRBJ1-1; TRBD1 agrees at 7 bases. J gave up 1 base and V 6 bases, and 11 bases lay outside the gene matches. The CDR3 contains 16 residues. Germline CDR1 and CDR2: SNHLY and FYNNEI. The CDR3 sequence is CASRRPEGTENTEAFF. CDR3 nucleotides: TGTGCCAGCAGGCGACCTGAAGGGACAGAGAACACTGAAGCTTTCTTT.

The CDR3 here is CASSVWETGEAFF. The CDR3 nucleotides read TGTGCCAGCAGCGTATGGGAGACAGGAGAAGCTTTCTTT. This chain connects TRBV9 to TRBJ1-1, with D maybe TRBD1 (6 bases). The germline CDR1 and CDR2 sequences are SGDLS and YYNGEE. The CDR3 totals 13 residues. V dropped 1 base and J dropped 8 bases, with 12 bases sitting between them.

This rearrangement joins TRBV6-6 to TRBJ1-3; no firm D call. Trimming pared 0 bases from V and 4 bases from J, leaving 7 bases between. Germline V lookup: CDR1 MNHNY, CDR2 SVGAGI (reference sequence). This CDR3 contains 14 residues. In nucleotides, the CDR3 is TGTGCCAGCAGTTACTCAGCAGGAGGAAACACCATATATTTT. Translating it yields CASSYSAGGNTIYF.

CDR3 region: CASRTGLNTEAFF. Written as DNA, the CDR3 is TGTGCCAGCAGGACGGGTCTGAACACTGAAGCTTTCTTT. V and J are TRBV2 and TRBJ1-1; D gene ambiguous. Trimming pared 6 bases from V and 0 bases from J, leaving 8 bases between. The CDR3 sequence is 13 residues long. Germline V gene data show CDR1 as SNHLY and CDR2 as FYNNEI.

CDR3 nucleotides: TGCGCCAGCAGCCCCGGACAGGCGGGACAGCCCCAGCATTTT. This encodes CASSPGQAGQPQHF. The V gene is TRBV5-1, the J gene TRBJ1-5; 7 bases map to TRBD1. Germline V gene lookup returns CDR1 SGHRS and CDR2 YFSETQ. V was clipped by 4 bases and J by 7 bases; unmatched bases: 8. CDR3 size: 14 residues.